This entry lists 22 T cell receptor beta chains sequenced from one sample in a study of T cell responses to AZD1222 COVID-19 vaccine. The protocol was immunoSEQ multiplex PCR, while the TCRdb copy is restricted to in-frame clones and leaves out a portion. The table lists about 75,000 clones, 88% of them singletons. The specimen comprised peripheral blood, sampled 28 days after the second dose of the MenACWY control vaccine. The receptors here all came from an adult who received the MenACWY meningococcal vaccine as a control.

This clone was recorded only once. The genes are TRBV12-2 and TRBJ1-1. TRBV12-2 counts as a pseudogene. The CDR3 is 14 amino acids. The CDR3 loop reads CASRLGRMNTEAFF. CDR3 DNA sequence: TGTGCAAGTCGCTTAGGCCGGATGAACACTGAAGCTTTCTTT.

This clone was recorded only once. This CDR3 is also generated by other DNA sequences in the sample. The CDR3 bases are TGCGCCAGCAGCTTTAAGGGGTCTAGCACAGATACGCAGTATTTT. This sequence encodes CASSFKGSSTDTQYF. This chain connects TRBV5-1 to TRBJ2-3; TRBD1 might be the D (5 bases). Deletions cut 2 bases from V and 0 bases from J, with 10 bases between. Germline values: CDR1 SGHRS, CDR2 YFSETQ. There are 15 residues in the CDR3. Variable domain in full (rest from reference TRBV5-1 and TRBJ2-3): KAGVTQTPRYLIKTRGQQVTLSCSPISGHRSVSWYQQTPGQGLQFLFEYFSETQRNKGNFPGRFSGRQFSNSRSEMNVSTLELGDSALYLCASSFKGSSTDTQYFGPGTRLTVL.

The CDR3 loop reads CASSRDDYGYTF. CDR3 bases: TGTGCCAGCAGCCGGGACGACTATGGCTACACCTTC. The rearrangement joins TRBV2 to TRBJ1-2, with D possibly TRBD1 on 5 matching bases. Trimming removed 6 bases from V and 3 bases from J, with 8 bases in between. Germline CDR1 and CDR2: SNHLY and FYNNEI. The CDR3 contains 12 residues.

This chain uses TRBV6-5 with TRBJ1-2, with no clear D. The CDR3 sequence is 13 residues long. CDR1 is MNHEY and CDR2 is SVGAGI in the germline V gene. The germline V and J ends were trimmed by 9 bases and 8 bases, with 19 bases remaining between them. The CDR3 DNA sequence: TGTGCCAGTCGTACCGGCGGCCCTTTAGGCTACACCTTC. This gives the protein CASRTGGPLGYTF.

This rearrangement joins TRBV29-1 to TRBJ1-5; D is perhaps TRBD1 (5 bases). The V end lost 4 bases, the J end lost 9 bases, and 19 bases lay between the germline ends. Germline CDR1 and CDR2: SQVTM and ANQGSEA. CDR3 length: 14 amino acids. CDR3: CSVGAGNQGLPQHF. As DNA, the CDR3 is TGCAGCGTTGGCGCGGGTAACCAGGGCTTGCCCCAGCATTTT.

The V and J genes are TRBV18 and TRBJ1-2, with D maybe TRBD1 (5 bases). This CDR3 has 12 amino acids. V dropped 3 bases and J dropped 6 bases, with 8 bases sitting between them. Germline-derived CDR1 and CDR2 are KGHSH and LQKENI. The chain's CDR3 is CASSPDRNGYTF. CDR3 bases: TGTGCCAGCTCACCTGACAGAAATGGCTACACCTTC.

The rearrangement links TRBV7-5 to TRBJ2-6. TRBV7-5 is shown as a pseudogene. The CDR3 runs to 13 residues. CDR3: CVRSPSGANVLTF. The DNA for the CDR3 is TGTGTCAGAAGCCCCTCTGGGGCCAACGTCCTGACTTTC.

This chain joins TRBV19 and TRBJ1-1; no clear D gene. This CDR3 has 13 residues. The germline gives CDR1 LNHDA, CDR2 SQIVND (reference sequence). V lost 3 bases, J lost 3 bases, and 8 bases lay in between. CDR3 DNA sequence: TGTGCCAGTAGTATCGATCTGGACACTGAAGCTTTCTTT. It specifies CASSIDLDTEAFF.

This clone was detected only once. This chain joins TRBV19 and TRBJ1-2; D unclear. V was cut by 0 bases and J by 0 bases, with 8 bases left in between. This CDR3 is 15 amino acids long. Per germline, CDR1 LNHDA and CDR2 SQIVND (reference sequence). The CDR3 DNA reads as TGTGCCAGTAGTATAGACAGCGGAACTAACTATGGCTACACCTTC. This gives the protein CASSIDSGTNYGYTF.

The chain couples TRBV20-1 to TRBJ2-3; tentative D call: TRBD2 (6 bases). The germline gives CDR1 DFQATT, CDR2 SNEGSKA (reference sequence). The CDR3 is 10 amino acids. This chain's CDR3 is CGGGTDTQYF. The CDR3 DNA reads TGCGGCGGGGGCACAGATACGCAGTATTTT.

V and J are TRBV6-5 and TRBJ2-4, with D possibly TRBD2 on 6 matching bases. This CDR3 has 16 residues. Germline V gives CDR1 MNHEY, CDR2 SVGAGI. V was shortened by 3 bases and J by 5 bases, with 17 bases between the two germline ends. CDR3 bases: TGTGCCAGCAGTTATTCGACTAGTACTACCCAAAACATTCAGTACTTC. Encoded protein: CASSYSTSTTQNIQYF.

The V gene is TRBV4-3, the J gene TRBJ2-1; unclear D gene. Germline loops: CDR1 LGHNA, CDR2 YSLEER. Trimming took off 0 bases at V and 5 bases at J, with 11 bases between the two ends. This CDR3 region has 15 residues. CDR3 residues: CASSQDRKYNNEQFF. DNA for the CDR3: TGCGCCAGCAGCCAAGATCGGAAGTATAACAATGAGCAGTTCTTC.

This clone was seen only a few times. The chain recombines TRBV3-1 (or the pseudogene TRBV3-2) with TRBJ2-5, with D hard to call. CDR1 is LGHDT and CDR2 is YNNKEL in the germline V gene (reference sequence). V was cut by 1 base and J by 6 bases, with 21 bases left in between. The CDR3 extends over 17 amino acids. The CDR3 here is CASSQGGGVDRVQTQYF. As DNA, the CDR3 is TGTGCCAGCAGCCAAGGGGGTGGGGTAGATCGGGTCCAGACCCAGTACTTC.

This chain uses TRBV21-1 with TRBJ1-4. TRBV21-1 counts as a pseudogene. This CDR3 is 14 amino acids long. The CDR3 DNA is TGTGCCAGCAGCAAGGGGAACGGGGGCGAAAAACTGTTTTTT. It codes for CASSKGNGGEKLFF.

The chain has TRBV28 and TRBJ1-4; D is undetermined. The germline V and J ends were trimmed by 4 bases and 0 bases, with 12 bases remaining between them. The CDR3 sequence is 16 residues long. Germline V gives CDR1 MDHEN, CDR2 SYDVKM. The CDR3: CASSWATDPTNEKLFF. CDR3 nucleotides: TGTGCCAGCAGTTGGGCAACAGACCCAACTAATGAAAAACTGTTTTTT. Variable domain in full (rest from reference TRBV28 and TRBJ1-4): DVKVTQSSRYLVKRTGEKVFLECVQDMDHENMFWYRQDPGLGLRLIYFSYDVKMKEKGDIPEGYSVSREKKERFSLILESASTNQTSMYLCASSWATDPTNEKLFFGSGTQLSVL.

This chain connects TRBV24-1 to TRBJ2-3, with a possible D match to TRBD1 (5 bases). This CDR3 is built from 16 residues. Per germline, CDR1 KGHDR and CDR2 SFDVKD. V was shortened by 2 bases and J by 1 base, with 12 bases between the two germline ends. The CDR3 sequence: CATSDWVGQGTDTQYF. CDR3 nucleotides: TGTGCCACCAGTGATTGGGTGGGGCAGGGCACAGATACGCAGTATTTT.

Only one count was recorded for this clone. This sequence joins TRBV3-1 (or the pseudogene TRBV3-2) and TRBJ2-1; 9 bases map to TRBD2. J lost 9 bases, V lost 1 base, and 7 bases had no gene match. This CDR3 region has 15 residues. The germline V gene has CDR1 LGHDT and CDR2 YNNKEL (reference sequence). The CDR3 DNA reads TGTGCCAGCAGCCAAGGTGCGGGGGGGCAAGGTGAGCAGTTCTTC. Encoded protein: CASSQGAGGQGEQFF.

The CDR3 sequence is CASRGGTDTQYF. In DNA, the CDR3 is TGTGCCAGCCGCGGCGGGACAGATACGCAGTATTTT. The chain recombines TRBV6-5 with TRBJ2-3, with D perhaps TRBD2 (5 bases). The CDR3 runs 12 residues. The germline V gene has CDR1 MNHEY and CDR2 SVGAGI. Trimming removed 8 bases at V and 3 bases at J, with 9 bases between.

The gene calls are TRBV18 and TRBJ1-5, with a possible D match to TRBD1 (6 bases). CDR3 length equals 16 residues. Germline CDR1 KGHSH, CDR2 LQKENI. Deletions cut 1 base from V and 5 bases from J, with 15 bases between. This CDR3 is CASSPRGGQDDQPQHF. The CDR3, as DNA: TGTGCCAGCTCACCACGGGGGGGACAAGACGATCAGCCCCAGCATTTT.

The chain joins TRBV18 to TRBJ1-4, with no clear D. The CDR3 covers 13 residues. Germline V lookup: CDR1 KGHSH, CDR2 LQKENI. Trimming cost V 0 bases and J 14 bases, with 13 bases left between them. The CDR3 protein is CASSPPGRGLLFF. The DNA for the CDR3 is TGTGCCAGCTCACCACCCGGGCGGGGTTTGCTGTTTTTT. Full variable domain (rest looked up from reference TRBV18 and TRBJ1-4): NAGVMQNPRHLVRRRGQEARLRCSPMKGHSHVYWYRQLPEEGLKFMVYLQKENIIDESGMPKERFSAEFPKEGPSILRIQQVVRGDSAAYFCASSPPGRGLLFFGSGTQLSVL.

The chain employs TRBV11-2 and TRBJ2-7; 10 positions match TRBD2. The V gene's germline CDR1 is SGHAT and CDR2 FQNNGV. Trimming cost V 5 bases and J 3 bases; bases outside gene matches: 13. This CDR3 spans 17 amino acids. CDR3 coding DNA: TGTGCCAGCAGCCCAAGACTAGAGCGGGGGGGCAGCTACGAGCAGTACTTC. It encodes CASSPRLERGGSYEQYF.

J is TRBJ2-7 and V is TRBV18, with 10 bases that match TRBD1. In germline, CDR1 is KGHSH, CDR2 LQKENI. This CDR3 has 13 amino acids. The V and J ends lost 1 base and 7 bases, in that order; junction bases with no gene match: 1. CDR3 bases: TGTGCCAGCTCACCACGGGACAGGGGTGAGCAGTACTTC. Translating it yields CASSPRDRGEQYF.